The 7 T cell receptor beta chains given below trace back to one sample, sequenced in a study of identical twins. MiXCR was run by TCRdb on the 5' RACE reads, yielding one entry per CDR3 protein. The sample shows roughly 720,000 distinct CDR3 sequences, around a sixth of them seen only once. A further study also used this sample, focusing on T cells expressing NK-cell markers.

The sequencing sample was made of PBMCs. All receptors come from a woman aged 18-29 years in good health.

The CDR3 reads CSAIGTRYDQETQYF. CDR3 DNA: TGCAGTGCTATCGGGACTAGGTATGACCAAGAGACCCAGTACTTC. The rearrangement uses TRBV20-1 and TRBJ2-5; 8 positions agree with TRBD2. From germline, CDR1 is DFQATT and CDR2 SNEGSKA (reference sequence). This CDR3 has 15 amino acids. The V and J ends lost 4 bases and 0 bases, in that order; junction bases with no gene match: 7.

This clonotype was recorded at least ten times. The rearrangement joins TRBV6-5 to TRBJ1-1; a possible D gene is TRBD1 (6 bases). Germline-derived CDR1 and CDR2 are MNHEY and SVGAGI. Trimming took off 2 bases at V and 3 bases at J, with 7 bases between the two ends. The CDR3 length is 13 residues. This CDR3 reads CASSYRGDTEAFF. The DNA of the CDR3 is TGTGCCAGCAGTTACAGGGGGGACACTGAAGCTTTCTTT.

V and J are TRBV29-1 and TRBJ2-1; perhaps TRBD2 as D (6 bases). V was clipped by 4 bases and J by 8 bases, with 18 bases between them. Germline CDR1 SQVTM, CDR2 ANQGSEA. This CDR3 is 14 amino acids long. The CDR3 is CSVAGRTPGDEQFF. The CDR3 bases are TGCAGCGTTGCGGGAAGGACACCGGGAGATGAGCAGTTCTTC.

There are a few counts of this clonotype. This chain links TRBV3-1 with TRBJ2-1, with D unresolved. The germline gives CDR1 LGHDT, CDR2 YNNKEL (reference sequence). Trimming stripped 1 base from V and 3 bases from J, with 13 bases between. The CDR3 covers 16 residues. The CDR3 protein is CASSQVARGVYNEQFF. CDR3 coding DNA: TGTGCCAGCAGCCAAGTTGCTCGCGGCGTCTACAATGAGCAGTTCTTC.

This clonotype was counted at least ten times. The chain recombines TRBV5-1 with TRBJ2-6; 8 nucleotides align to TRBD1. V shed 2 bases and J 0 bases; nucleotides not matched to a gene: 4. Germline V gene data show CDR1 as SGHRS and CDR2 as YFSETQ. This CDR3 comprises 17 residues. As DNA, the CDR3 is TGCGCCAGCAGCTTTACAGGGGGGAGCTCTGGGGCCAACGTCCTGACTTTC. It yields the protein CASSFTGGSSGANVLTF.

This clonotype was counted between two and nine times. This CDR3 reads CASSPALHSVYNEQFF. The CDR3 DNA sequence: TGTGCCAGCAGTCCAGCCCTTCACTCGGTATACAATGAGCAGTTCTTC. This sequence joins TRBV27 and TRBJ2-1; D is unclear. V was trimmed by 5 bases and J by 4 bases, leaving 18 bases between them. Germline V CDR1 and CDR2: MNHEY, SMNVEV (reference sequence). The CDR3 runs 16 residues.

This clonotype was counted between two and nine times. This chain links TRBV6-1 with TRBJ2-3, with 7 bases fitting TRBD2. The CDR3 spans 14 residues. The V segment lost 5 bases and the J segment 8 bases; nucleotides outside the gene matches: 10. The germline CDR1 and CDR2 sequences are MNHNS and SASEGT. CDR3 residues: CASSPGLDRATQYF. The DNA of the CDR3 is TGTGCCAGCAGTCCCGGACTAGACAGAGCTACGCAGTATTTT.